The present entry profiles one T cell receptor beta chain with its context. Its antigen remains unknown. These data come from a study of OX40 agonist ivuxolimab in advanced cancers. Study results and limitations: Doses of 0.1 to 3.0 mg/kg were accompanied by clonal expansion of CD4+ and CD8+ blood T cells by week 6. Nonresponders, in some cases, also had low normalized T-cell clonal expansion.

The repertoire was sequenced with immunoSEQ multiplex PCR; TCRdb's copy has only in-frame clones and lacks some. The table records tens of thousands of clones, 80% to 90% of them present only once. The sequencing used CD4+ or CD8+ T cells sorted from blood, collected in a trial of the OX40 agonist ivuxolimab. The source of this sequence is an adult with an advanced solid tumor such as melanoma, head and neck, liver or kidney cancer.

The chain's CDR3 is CASSKNTRQGGPDTQYF. Written as DNA, the CDR3 is TGTGCCAGTAGTAAGAATACGAGGCAGGGCGGTCCAGATACGCAGTATTTT. This chain links TRBV19 with TRBJ2-3; perhaps TRBD1 as D (5 bases). Germline-derived CDR1 and CDR2 are LNHDA and SQIVND (reference sequence). CDR3 length: 17 residues. Trimming shortened V by 4 bases and J by 4 bases, and 21 bases separated the two germline ends.